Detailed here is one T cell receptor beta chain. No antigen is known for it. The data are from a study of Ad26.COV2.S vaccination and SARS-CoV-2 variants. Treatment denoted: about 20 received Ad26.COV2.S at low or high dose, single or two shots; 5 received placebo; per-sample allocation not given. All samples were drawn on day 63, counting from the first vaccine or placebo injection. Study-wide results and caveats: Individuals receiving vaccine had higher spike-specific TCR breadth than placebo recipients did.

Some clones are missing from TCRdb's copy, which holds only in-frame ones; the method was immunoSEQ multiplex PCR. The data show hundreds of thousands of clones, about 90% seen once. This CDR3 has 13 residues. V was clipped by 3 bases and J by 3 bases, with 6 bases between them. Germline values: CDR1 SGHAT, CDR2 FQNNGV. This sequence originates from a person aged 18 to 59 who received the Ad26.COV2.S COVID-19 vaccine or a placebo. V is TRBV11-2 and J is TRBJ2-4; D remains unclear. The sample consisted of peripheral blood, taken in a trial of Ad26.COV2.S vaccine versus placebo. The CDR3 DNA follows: TGTGCCAGCAGCTTGATAGGCAAAAACATTCAGTACTTC. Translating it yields CASSLIGKNIQYF.